This TCR beta chain emerged from a study of cytomegalovirus exposure and HLA in healthy donors. Study findings and constraints: Researchers reported in a later analysis that a missense DCLRE1C variant was tied to TCR beta V- and J-gene trimming. With further analysis later on, most CMV-associated TCR beta chains appeared HLA-restricted.

Samples came from healthy bone marrow donors. In regard to this clone: Its antigen is currently unknown.

CDR3 length: 15 amino acids. Germline V gene lookup returns CDR1 SNHLY and CDR2 FYNNEI. With 6 bases removed from V and 5 bases from J, the gap between germline ends came to 16 bases. Primers included in the PCR were 60 Vbeta and 13 Jbeta primers. Clones were read by immunoSEQ multiplex PCR, and TCRdb kept only the in-frame ones, dropping some. The sample consists of 150,000 to 180,000 clones, 70% to 80% of them appearing once. The specimen sequenced was PBMCs. This TCR was recovered from a woman between 35 and 50 years old in good health and CMV-seronegative. V gene TRBV2 combines with J gene TRBJ2-2, with D possibly being TRBD1 (6 bases). The CDR3 nucleotides read TGTGCCAGCAGCAGACAGGATATGACGACCGGGGAGCTGTTTTTT. Translating it yields CASSRQDMTTGELFF.